The sequence of this T cell receptor (beta chain) was determined in a study of CD8+CD57+ T cells in acquired aplastic anemia. Study-level information: 3.2 ug was the average amount of DNA from sorted CD4+ and CD8+ cells. Whole-study results and caveats: Under 35 was the count of CD8+ CDR3 sequences that patients shared with controls.

V dropped 2 bases and J dropped 10 bases, with 9 bases sitting between them. CDR1 is LNHDA and CDR2 is SQIVND in the germline V gene (reference sequence). The CDR3 extends over 13 amino acids. This clonotype turned up a few times. Its antigen is unidentified. According to the study, genomic DNA was the template for TCR beta VDJ and CDR3 profiling. TCRdb reprocessed the reads with MiXCR, giving one entry per CDR3 protein. Of about 180,000 distinct CDR3 sequences in the sample, around 60% were seen once. Patients sequenced had flow cytometry evidence of CD8+CD57+ cell expansion. Severe acquired aplastic anemia was the diagnosis recorded for all patients.

The sample was sorted CD4+, CD8+, or CD8+CD57+ T cells (not recorded which) from PBMCs. The V and J genes are TRBV19 and TRBJ1-6; D is undetermined. The origin of this receptor is a human donor with aplastic anemia. CDR3 coding DNA: TGTGCCAGTAGTATAAATCCCGAATCACCCCTCCACTTT. This translates into CASSINPESPLHF.